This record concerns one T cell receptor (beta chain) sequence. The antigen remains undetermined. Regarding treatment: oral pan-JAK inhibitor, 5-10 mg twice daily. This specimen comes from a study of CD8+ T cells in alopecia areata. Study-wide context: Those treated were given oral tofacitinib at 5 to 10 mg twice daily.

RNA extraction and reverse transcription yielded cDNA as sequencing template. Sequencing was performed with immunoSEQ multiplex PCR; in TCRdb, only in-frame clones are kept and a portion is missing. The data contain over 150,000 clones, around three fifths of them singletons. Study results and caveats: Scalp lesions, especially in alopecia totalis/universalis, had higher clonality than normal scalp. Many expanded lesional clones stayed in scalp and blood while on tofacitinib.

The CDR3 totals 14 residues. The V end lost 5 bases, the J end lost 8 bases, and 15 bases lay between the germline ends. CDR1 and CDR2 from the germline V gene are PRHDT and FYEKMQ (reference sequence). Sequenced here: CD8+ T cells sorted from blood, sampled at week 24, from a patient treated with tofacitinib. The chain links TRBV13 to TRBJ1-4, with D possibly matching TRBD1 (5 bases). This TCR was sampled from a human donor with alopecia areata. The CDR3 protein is CASSPRSGREKLFF. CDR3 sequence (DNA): TGTGCCAGCAGCCCCAGGTCGGGACGGGAAAAACTGTTTTTT.